The next 22 T cell receptor beta chains were all read from a single sample in a study of OX40 agonist ivuxolimab in advanced cancers. Profiled with immunoSEQ multiplex PCR; TCRdb holds only in-frame clones, not every one. The sample includes 55,000 to 70,000 clones, about four fifths of them seen just once. Sequenced material: CD4+ or CD8+ T cells sorted from blood, taken in a trial of the OX40 agonist ivuxolimab. The source is an adult with an advanced solid tumor such as melanoma, head and neck, liver or kidney cancer.

This chain links TRBV7-9 with TRBJ2-1; unclear D gene. This CDR3 has 13 residues. V was shortened by 5 bases and J by 6 bases, with 11 bases between the two germline ends. CDR1 is SEHNR, CDR2 FQNEAQ, per germline (reference sequence). For the CDR3, the DNA is TGTGCCAGCAGCAAGGCCCTATCCAATGAGCAGTTCTTC. It specifies CASSKALSNEQFF.

In this sample, this clone turned up once. The rearrangement links TRBV28 to TRBJ1-3; 7 bases line up with TRBD1. The CDR3 runs 17 residues. The junction had 10 bases not matched to a gene; V was cut back by 5 bases and J by 0 bases. Germline V gene data show CDR1 as MDHEN and CDR2 as SYDVKM. In DNA, the CDR3 is TGTGCCAGCAGTCTAGCTGGACAGGTCTACTCTGGAAACACCATATATTTT. Its protein is CASSLAGQVYSGNTIYF.

This chain uses TRBV19 with TRBJ2-7, with 9 bases fitting TRBD1. V gave up 8 bases and J gave up 5 bases; unmatched junction bases: 13. CDR3 length: 15 amino acids. Germline V gene lookup returns CDR1 LNHDA and CDR2 SQIVND (reference sequence). The CDR3 protein is CASQPGQGFGHEQYF. The DNA for the CDR3 is TGTGCCAGTCAACCGGGACAGGGTTTTGGCCACGAGCAGTACTTC.

This chain uses TRBV29-1 with TRBJ1-3; D remains unclear. This CDR3 comprises 14 residues. Germline loops: CDR1 SQVTM, CDR2 ANQGSEA. With 1 base removed from V and 0 bases from J, the gap between germline ends came to 7 bases. CDR3 region: CSVEGPNSGNTIYF. The DNA for the CDR3 is TGCAGCGTTGAAGGACCGAACTCTGGAAACACCATATATTTT. The full variable domain, completed using reference TRBV29-1 and TRBJ1-3, is SAVISQKPSRDICQRGTSLTIQCQVDSQVTMMFWYRQQPGQSLTLIATANQGSEATYESGFVIDKFPISRPNLTFSTLTVSNMSPEDSSIYLCSVEGPNSGNTIYFGEGSWLTVV.

The chain combines TRBV29-1 with TRBJ2-7; tentative D call: TRBD1 (7 bases). V lost 7 bases, J lost 7 bases, and 14 bases lay in between. Germline V gene data show CDR1 as SQVTM and CDR2 as ANQGSEA. CDR3 length: 11 residues. The CDR3 DNA sequence: TGCAGCGCCGACAGGGCGGGGGAGCAGTACTTC. Protein: CSADRAGEQYF.

V usage is TRBV19 and J usage is TRBJ1-5; 7 bases fit TRBD1. This CDR3 has 15 residues. The germline V gene has CDR1 LNHDA and CDR2 SQIVND (reference sequence). Trimming took 5 bases from V and 3 from J; bases not matched to a gene: 7. The CDR3 DNA reads TGTGCCAGTAGTGCCCGGGACAGCTACAATCAGCCCCAGCATTTT. Its translation is CASSARDSYNQPQHF.

The gene calls are TRBV6-1 and TRBJ1-2; D unresolved. Germline V gene sequence: CDR1 MNHNS, CDR2 SASEGT. The CDR3 contains 13 residues. V was clipped by 2 bases and J by 2 bases, with 6 bases between them. CDR3 in DNA: TGTGCCAGCAGTGAACATAAGAACTATGGCTACACCTTC. This translates into CASSEHKNYGYTF.

The chain has TRBV7-3 and TRBJ1-6; 8 bases agree with TRBD1. The CDR3 totals 14 residues. The junction had 4 bases not matched to a gene; V was cut back by 5 bases and J by 7 bases. Germline values: CDR1 SGHTA, CDR2 FQGTGA. The CDR3 nucleotides read TGTGCCAGCAGCATGCAGGGGGCGAATTCACCCCTCCACTTT. Translation: CASSMQGANSPLHF.

This clone was counted only a few times. This rearrangement joins TRBV19 to TRBJ1-1; tentative D call: TRBD1 (5 bases). The germline V gene has CDR1 LNHDA and CDR2 SQIVND (reference sequence). The ends were cut back, 1 base at V and 1 base at J, with 10 bases in the middle. The CDR3 is 15 residues long. The DNA of the CDR3 is TGTGCCAGTAGTATAGGGGACCGCTGGAACACTGAAGCTTTCTTT. It encodes CASSIGDRWNTEAFF.

This clone was counted only a few times. This chain connects TRBV10-1 to TRBJ2-7, with D unclear. Germline CDR1 reads WNHNN; CDR2 reads SYGVQD (reference sequence). The CDR3 spans 12 residues. Trimming took off 5 bases at V and 6 bases at J, with 11 bases between the two ends. This CDR3 is CASSPNTREQYF. As DNA, the CDR3 is TGCGCCAGCAGTCCCAATACTCGCGAGCAGTACTTC.

The chain couples TRBV4-1 to TRBJ2-7, with TRBD1 identical over 9 bases. After removal of 1 base from V and 3 bases from J, the junction contained 10 bases not matched to a gene. Germline V CDR1 and CDR2: MGHRA, YSYEKL. The CDR3 sequence is 17 residues long. For the CDR3, the DNA is TGCGCCAGCAGCCAAGTAATTTCGGGACAGGGTCTCTACGAGCAGTACTTC. Its protein is CASSQVISGQGLYEQYF.

This clone was picked up one time. The chain joins TRBV5-4 to TRBJ2-5, with 10 positions matching TRBD2. The J call may be wrong; the DNA end is better matched by TRBJ2-7. This CDR3 is 15 amino acids long. In germline, CDR1 is SGHNT, CDR2 YYREEE (reference sequence). This chain's CDR3 is CASSLGQAGGYEQYF. The CDR3 coding sequence is TGTGCCAGCAGCTTGGGGCAAGCGGGAGGGTACGAGCAGTACTTC.

The J gene is TRBJ1-1, the V gene TRBV9; D gene ambiguous. The CDR3 contains 17 residues. Germline CDR1 is SGDLS and CDR2 is YYNGEE. V was cut by 3 bases and J by 4 bases, with 22 bases left in between. As DNA, the CDR3 is TGTGCCAGCAGCGCAACCCCCGGATACTCAGGCGGCACTGAAGCTTTCTTT. It codes for CASSATPGYSGGTEAFF.

This chain joins TRBV28 and TRBJ1-5; the D is unclear. With 5 bases removed from V and 0 bases from J, the gap between germline ends came to 5 bases. This CDR3 region has 13 residues. Germline V gives CDR1 MDHEN, CDR2 SYDVKM. CDR3 in DNA: TGTGCCAGCAGTCGATATAGCAATCAGCCCCAGCATTTT. It is translated as CASSRYSNQPQHF.

The chain carries TRBV5-1 and TRBJ2-6; 9 bases are shared with TRBD1. With 2 bases clipped from V and 6 bases from J, the junction kept 6 bases outside the gene matches. Germline V gene data show CDR1 as SGHRS and CDR2 as YFSETQ. The CDR3 has 16 amino acids. The CDR3 coding sequence is TGCGCCAGCAGCTTACAGGGGGCGGGTGTGGCCAACGTCCTGACTTTC. This gives the protein CASSLQGAGVANVLTF.

The gene calls are TRBV2 and TRBJ1-1, with a tentative D call TRBD1 (6 bases). This CDR3 is built from 14 residues. Trimming removed 6 bases at V and 0 bases at J, with 11 bases between. Germline V CDR1 and CDR2: SNHLY, FYNNEI. The CDR3 coding sequence is TGTGCCAGCAGGGCAGGGGCCGTGAACACTGAAGCTTTCTTT. Its translation: CASRAGAVNTEAFF.

V is TRBV7-3 and J is TRBJ2-7, with 8 bases fitting TRBD1. V lost 4 bases and J lost 3; bases outside the gene matches: 11. The CDR3 contains 16 residues. Germline lookup yields CDR1 SGHTA and CDR2 FQGTGA. The CDR3 is CASSSGIGQGGYEQYF. In nucleotides, the CDR3 is TGTGCCAGCAGCTCAGGGATTGGACAGGGAGGCTACGAGCAGTACTTC.

In this sample, this clone turned up a few times. The chain links TRBV27 to TRBJ2-7; 7 nucleotides line up with TRBD1. CDR1 and CDR2 from the germline V gene are MNHEY and SMNVEV (reference sequence). Germline trimming cut 6 bases from V and 4 bases from J; bases unmatched to any gene: 9. The CDR3 loop spans 14 amino acids. CDR3 coding DNA: TGTGCCAGCAGCCCATTGGACAGGAGATACGAGCAGTACTTC. Encoded protein: CASSPLDRRYEQYF.

The chain uses TRBV6-1 and TRBJ2-5; D not certain. CDR1 and CDR2 (germline): MNHNS, SASEGT. V shed 6 bases and J shed 5 bases, with 4 bases lying between them. The CDR3 covers 10 residues. The CDR3 here is CASRTETQYF. The DNA for the CDR3 is TGTGCCAGCAGGACGGAGACCCAGTACTTC.

The chain employs TRBV9 and TRBJ2-5; TRBD2 is a possible D gene (7 bases). The CDR3 spans 15 residues. The germline V and J ends were trimmed by 4 bases and 5 bases, with 18 bases remaining between them. CDR1 and CDR2 (germline): SGDLS, YYNGEE. The CDR3 is CASSPRGGELETQYF. The CDR3 DNA follows: TGTGCCAGCAGCCCCAGGGGAGGGGAATTGGAGACCCAGTACTTC.

V gene TRBV6-5 combines with J gene TRBJ2-1, with D unclear. CDR3 length equals 11 residues. V was clipped by 2 bases and J by 8 bases, with 4 bases between them. Germline CDR1 MNHEY, CDR2 SVGAGI. For the CDR3, the DNA is TGTGCCAGCAGTTACGCGCATGAGCAGTTCTTC. Translating gives CASSYAHEQFF.

The V and J genes are TRBV28 and TRBJ1-4; 8 bases align to TRBD1. V shed 5 bases and J 4 bases; nucleotides not matched to a gene: 6. The CDR3 length is 15 residues. Germline loops: CDR1 MDHEN, CDR2 SYDVKM. The CDR3, as DNA: TGTGCCAGCAGTGATACAGGGGGAGTTAATGAAAAACTGTTTTTT. As protein: CASSDTGGVNEKLFF.